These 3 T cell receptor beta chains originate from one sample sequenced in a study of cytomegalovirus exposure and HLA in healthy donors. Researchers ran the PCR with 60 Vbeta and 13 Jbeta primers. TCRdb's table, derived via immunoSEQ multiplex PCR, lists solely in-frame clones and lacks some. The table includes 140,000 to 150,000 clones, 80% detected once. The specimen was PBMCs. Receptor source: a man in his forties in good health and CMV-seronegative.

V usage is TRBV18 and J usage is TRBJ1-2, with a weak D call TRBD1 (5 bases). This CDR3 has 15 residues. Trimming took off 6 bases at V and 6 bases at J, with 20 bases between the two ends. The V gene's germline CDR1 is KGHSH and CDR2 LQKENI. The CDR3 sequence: CASSRSSRELDGYTF. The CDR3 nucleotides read TGTGCCAGCTCGCGATCCTCCAGGGAACTGGATGGCTACACCTTC. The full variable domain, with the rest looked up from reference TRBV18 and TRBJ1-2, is NAGVMQNPRHLVRRRGQEARLRCSPMKGHSHVYWYRQLPEEGLKFMVYLQKENIIDESGMPKERFSAEFPKEGPSILRIQQVVRGDSAAYFCASSRSSRELDGYTFGSGTRLTVV.

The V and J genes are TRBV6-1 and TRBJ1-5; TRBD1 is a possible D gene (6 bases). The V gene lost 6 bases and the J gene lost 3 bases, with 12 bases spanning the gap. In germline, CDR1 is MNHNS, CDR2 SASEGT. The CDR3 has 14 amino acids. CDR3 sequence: CASSTTGINQPQHF. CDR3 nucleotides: TGTGCCAGCAGCACAACAGGGATCAATCAGCCCCAGCATTTT.

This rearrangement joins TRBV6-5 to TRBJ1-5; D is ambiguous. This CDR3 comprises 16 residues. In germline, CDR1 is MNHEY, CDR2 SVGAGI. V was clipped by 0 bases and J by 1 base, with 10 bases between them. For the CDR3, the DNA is TGTGCCAGCAGTTACTCAAACGGTCCCAGCAATCAGCCCCAGCATTTT. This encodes CASSYSNGPSNQPQHF.